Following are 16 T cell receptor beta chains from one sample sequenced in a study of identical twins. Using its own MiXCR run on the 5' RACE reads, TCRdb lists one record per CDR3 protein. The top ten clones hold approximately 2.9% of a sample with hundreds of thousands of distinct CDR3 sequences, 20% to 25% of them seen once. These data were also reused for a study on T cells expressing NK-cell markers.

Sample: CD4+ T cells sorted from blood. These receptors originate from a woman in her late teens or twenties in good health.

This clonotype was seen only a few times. In DNA form, the CDR3 reads TGTGCCATCAGTGAGTCGGGTAGCCTCAATGAGCAGTTCTTC. As protein: CAISESGSLNEQFF. V gene TRBV10-3 combines with J gene TRBJ2-1; D is undetermined. Per the germline V gene, CDR1 is ENHRY and CDR2 is SYGVKD. The V and J ends lost 0 bases and 6 bases respectively, with 9 bases between them. The CDR3 has 14 amino acids.

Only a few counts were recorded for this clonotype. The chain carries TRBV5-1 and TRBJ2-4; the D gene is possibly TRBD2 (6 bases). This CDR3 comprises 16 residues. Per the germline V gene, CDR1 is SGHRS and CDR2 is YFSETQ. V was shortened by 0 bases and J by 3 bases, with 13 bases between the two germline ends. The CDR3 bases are TGCGCCAGCAGCTTGGACCAGGGAGGTGTCAAAAACATTCAGTACTTC. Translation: CASSLDQGGVKNIQYF.

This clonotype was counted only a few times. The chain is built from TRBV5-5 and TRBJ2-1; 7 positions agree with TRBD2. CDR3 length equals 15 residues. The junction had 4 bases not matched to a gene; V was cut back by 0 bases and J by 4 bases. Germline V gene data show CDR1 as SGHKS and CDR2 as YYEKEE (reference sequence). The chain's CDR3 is CASSLGRTSYNEQFF. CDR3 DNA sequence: TGTGCCAGCAGCTTGGGTCGGACTAGTTACAATGAGCAGTTCTTC.

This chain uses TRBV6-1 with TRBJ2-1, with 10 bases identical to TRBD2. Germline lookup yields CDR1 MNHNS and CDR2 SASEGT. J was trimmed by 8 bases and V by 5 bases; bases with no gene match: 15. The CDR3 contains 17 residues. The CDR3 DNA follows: TGTGCCAGCAGTAAGCTCCCCGGGACTAGCGAAGGGGATGAGCAGTTCTTC. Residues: CASSKLPGTSEGDEQFF.

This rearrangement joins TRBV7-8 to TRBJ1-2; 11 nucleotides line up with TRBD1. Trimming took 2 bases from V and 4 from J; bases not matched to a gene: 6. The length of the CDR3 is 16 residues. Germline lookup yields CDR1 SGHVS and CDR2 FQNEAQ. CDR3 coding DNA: TGTGCCAGCAGCTTAATTCCGGGACAGGGGGTCTATGGCTACACCTTC. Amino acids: CASSLIPGQGVYGYTF.

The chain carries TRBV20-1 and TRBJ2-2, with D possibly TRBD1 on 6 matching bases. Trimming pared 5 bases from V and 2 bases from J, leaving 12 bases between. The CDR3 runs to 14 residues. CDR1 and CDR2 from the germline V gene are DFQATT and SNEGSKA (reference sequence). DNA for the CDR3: TGCAGTGCTTTCCGGGACACCAACACCGGGGAGCTGTTTTTT. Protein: CSAFRDTNTGELFF.

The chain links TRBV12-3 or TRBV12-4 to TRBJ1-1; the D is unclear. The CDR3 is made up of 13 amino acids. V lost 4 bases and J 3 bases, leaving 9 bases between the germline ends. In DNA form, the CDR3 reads TGTGCCAGCAGTTATCAGGAATACACTGAAGCTTTCTTT. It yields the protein CASSYQEYTEAFF.

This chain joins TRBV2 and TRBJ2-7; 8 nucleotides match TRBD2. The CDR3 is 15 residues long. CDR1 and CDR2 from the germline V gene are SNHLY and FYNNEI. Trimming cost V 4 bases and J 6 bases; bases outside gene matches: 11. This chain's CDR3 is CASSVMAGGRSEQYF. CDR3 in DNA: TGTGCCAGCAGTGTGATGGCGGGAGGCCGAAGCGAGCAGTACTTC. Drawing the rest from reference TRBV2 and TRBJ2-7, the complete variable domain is EPEVTQTPSHQVTQMGQEVILRCVPISNHLYFYWYRQILGQKVEFLVSFYNNEISEKSEIFDDQFSVERPDGSNFTLKIRSTKLEDSAMYFCASSVMAGGRSEQYFGPGTRLTVT.

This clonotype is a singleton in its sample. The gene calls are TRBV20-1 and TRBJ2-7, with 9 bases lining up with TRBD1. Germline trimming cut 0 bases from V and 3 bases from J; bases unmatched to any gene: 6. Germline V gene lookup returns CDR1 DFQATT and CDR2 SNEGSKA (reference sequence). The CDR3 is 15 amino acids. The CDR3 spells CSARDPPTGGYEQYF. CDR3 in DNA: TGCAGTGCTAGAGACCCACCGACAGGGGGCTACGAGCAGTACTTC.

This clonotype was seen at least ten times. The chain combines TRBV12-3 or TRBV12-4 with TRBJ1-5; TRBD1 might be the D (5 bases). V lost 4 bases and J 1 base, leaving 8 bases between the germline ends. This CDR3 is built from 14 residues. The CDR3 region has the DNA TGTGCCAGCAGTTCCCGGGACAGCAATCAGCCCCAGCATTTT. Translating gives CASSSRDSNQPQHF.

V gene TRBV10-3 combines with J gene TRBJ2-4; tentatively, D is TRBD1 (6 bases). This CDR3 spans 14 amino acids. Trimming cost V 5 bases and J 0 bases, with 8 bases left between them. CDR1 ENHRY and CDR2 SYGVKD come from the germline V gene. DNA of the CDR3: TGTGCCATCAGTACAGGGTTAGCCAAAAACATTCAGTACTTC. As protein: CAISTGLAKNIQYF.

The CDR3, as DNA: TGTGCCAGCAGTTTATTCAAAGACTCTGGGGCCAACGTCCTGACTTTC. Protein: CASSLFKDSGANVLTF. The chain joins TRBV27 to TRBJ2-6, with D unclear. Germline CDR1 MNHEY, CDR2 SMNVEV (reference sequence). The CDR3 is 16 residues long. V dropped 1 base and J dropped 0 bases, with 7 bases sitting between them.

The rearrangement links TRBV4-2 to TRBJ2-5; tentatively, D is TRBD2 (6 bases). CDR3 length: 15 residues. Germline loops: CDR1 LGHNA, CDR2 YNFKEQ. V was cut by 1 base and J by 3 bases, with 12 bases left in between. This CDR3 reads CASSQAGTGKETQYF. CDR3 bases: TGTGCCAGCAGCCAAGCAGGGACTGGGAAAGAGACCCAGTACTTC.

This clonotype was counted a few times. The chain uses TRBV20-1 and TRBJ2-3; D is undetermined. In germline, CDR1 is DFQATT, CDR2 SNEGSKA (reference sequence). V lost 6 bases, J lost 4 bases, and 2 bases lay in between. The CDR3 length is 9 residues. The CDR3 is CSAPDTQYF. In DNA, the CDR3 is TGCAGTGCCCCAGATACGCAGTATTTT.

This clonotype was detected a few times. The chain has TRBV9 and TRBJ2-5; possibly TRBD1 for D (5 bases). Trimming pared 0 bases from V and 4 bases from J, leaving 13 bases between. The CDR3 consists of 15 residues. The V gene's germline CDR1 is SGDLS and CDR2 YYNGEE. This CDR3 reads CASSVAPGQGETQYF. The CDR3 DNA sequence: TGTGCCAGCAGCGTAGCCCCAGGGCAAGGAGAGACCCAGTACTTC.

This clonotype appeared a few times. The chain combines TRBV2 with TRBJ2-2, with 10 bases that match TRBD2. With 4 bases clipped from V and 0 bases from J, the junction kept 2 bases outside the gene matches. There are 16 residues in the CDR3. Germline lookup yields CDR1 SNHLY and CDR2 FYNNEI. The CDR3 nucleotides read TGTGCCAGCAGTGTTAGCGGGGGGCCGAACACCGGGGAGCTGTTTTTT. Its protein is CASSVSGGPNTGELFF. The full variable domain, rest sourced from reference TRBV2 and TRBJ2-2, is EPEVTQTPSHQVTQMGQEVILRCVPISNHLYFYWYRQILGQKVEFLVSFYNNEISEKSEIFDDQFSVERPDGSNFTLKIRSTKLEDSAMYFCASSVSGGPNTGELFFGEGSRLTVL.